This T cell receptor beta chain was identified in a study of blood T cell repertoires in COVID-19. Germline V gives CDR1 SGHDT, CDR2 YYEEEE. The V and J ends lost 4 bases and 4 bases, in that order; junction bases with no gene match: 8. This CDR3 contains 15 residues. Authors' data handling: Amplified reference gene primers provided the basis for estimating nucleated cell counts. This table comes from immunoSEQ multiplex PCR, and its TCRdb copy is limited to in-frame clones, with some not included. V and J calls and clone size are given by that table; D and trimming were obtained from the DNA. The repertoire consists of some 150,000 clones, with 84% occurring once and the leading ten covering roughly 4.4%.

The rearrangement links TRBV5-6 to TRBJ2-3; 8 bases line up with TRBD2. Material: peripheral blood. This sequence originates from a human donor in a cohort sampled during active COVID-19. In DNA form, the CDR3 reads TGTGCCAGCAGCGGCGGGACTAGTGGGGCAGATACGCAGTATTTT. Translating gives CASSGGTSGADTQYF.